The source of this TCR beta chain is a study of T cell responses to AZD1222 COVID-19 vaccine. Study results and caveats: Spike-wide coverage was observed for vaccine-associated CD4 TCRs, with dominant responses at 160-218 and 743-854.

The CDR3 consists of 13 residues. Germline assignment: CDR1 LNHDA and CDR2 SQIVND (reference sequence). V gave up 3 bases and J gave up 4 bases, with 7 bases separating them. Sequenced by immunoSEQ multiplex PCR; TCRdb stores in-frame clones only, minus some. The table lists 120,000 or so clones, around nine tenths of them singletons. To note about this clone: Antigen specificity is unknown.

This chain links TRBV19 with TRBJ1-5; D may be TRBD1 (5 bases). This material consisted of peripheral blood, taken 28 days after the second AZD1222 dose. This receptor was taken from an adult who received the AZD1222 COVID-19 vaccine. The CDR3 sequence is CASSINRNQPQHF. In nucleotides, the CDR3 is TGTGCCAGTAGTATTAACAGGAATCAGCCCCAGCATTTT.